This T cell receptor (beta chain) is drawn from a study of regulatory T cells in long-lasting Graves disease listed by TCRdb under 2021. Concerning the study at large: Persistent Graves' disease was defined as persistently positive TSH receptor autoantibodies together with antithyroid drug treatment for over 5 years. A total of roughly 35 samples underwent TCR sequencing: 13 from persistent and roughly 20 from newly diagnosed Graves' disease patients. The study was registered as a clinical trial and conducted in China. Persistent Graves' disease patients in the clinical cohort had taken antithyroid drugs for approximately 10 years on average. This study used TCR sequencing and RNA sequencing of peripheral blood to compare persistent Graves' disease patients against newly diagnosed Graves' disease patients.

The library was made by multiplex PCR. The instrument given in TCRdb is Illumina HiSeq 4000. iRepertoire HTBI primers and Arm-PCR amplification of CDR3 regions were used to construct TCR beta libraries. Before sequencing, the PCR products went through gel purification. In the original analysis: A total of around 66 TRBV and under 15 TRBJ segments were identified across samples and were used for gene usage analysis of CDR3 amino acid clonotypes. COPE and FqMerger were used to merge the filtered high-quality paired reads into contigs. BLAST was used to align contigs to IMGT TRBV, TRBD and TRBJ reference genes, with CDR3 defined following IMGT. Any clonotype with a frequency above 0.1% was counted as a highly expanded clone. Shannon entropy served as the measure of repertoire diversity, while the Gini coefficient captured V-J evenness. Public clonotypes were defined as clonotypes shared by more than one individual. TCRdb reanalyzed the raw reads on its own, using fastp at Q25 for trimming and MiXCR for clone calling, and kept in-frame beta chains. Each entry is one CDR3 protein sequence, shown with its most common DNA and genes. These V and J calls originate from TCRdb's pipeline instead of the authors' own analysis. The sample yields approximately 400,000 distinct CDR3 sequences; about a quarter were counted once. Approximately 26% of the sample rests with the top ten.

V and J lose 5 bases and 3 bases, and a span of 16 bases separates them. From the cysteine through the phenylalanine, the CDR3 covers 16 amino acids. The only DNA kept is the CDR3, 48 bases in frame from the first base. Via the germline V gene, CDR1 is MRHNA and CDR2 SNTAGT. In the case of this clonotype: The target of this receptor is not known. Base qualities are missing; no much larger clone stands one base away.

Per the publication, the time point label means: persistent/refractory GD, antithyroid drugs over 5 years with positive TRAb. For both TCR sequencing and RNA sequencing, RNA was extracted from PBMCs in TRIzol. The diagnosis of Graves' disease followed American Thyroid Association guidelines. Recruitment of patients was carried out at an endocrinology department in Xi'an, China. Each patient gave 9 to 10 milliliters of peripheral blood, collected in an EDTA anticoagulant tube. Ficoll Paque Plus density gradient separation was used to isolate PBMCs, and no additional T cell sorting was done. An Agilent 2100 Bioanalyzer and agarose gel were used to assess RNA quality, and a NanoDrop 2000 was used to measure RNA concentration. What the research found in general, with its limitations: Patients with persistent disease shared more public clonotypes (approximately 2,500) than newly diagnosed patients did (more than 900). The authors noted that the small sample size was a limitation that may lower accuracy. Lower TCR Shannon entropy and fewer highly expanded clones were observed in persistent Graves' disease patients than in newly diagnosed patients, which suggested clonal expansion. Only the TCR beta chain was sequenced and analyzed. Only peripheral blood was studied, because thyroid tissue, the primary lesion, was inaccessible. TRBV28, TRBJ1-2 and TRBJ2-5 were preferentially used in persistent disease, while TRBV20-1 and TRBJ2-1 were favored in newly diagnosed disease.

The rearrangement combines TRBV6-4 with TRBJ1-4, and TRBD1 may be the D gene, going by 5 matching bases. The specimen comprised peripheral blood mononuclear cells (PBMCs), sampled when the disease was refractory, from a patient treated with antithyroid drugs. The sequence was obtained from a female donor with Graves disease. CDR3 sequence: CASSPRGRIPNEKLFF. The nucleotides read TGTGCCAGCAGTCCGCGGGGACGGATTCCTAATGAAAAACTGTTTTTT.